The sequence of this TCR beta chain was determined in a study of control samples from healthy donors and cancer patients. The data were produced by immunoSEQ multiplex PCR, yet TCRdb's version contains in-frame clones alone and is incomplete. Among about 100,000 clones listed, about 90% were seen once. Germline V CDR1 and CDR2: SGDLS, YYNGEE. This CDR3 spans 16 amino acids. Trimming removed 3 bases at V and 6 bases at J, with 21 bases between. The sequenced sample was blood. This receptor was obtained from a woman in her 50s in good health. J is TRBJ1-2 and V is TRBV9, with D possibly TRBD1 on 5 matching bases. For the CDR3, the DNA is TGTGCCAGCAGCGGAGTAGTATGGGGGTCTGGGGATGGCTACACCTTC. This sequence encodes CASSGVVWGSGDGYTF.